The sequence of this TCR beta chain was determined in a study of CD8+ T cells in alopecia areata. Sequencing relied on a cDNA template that was reverse transcribed from extracted RNA. This table comes from immunoSEQ multiplex PCR, and its TCRdb copy is limited to in-frame clones, with some not included. The table records around 190,000 clones, roughly 50% of them present only once. Separation by sorting yielded CD4+ and CD8+ T cells from PBMCs. This clone has more than one count but fewer than ten. What it binds is unknown. Findings and limits, study-wide: Normal scalp showed lower clonality than lesional scalp, especially alopecia totalis/universalis. With patients, TCR sharing proved less clear than in mice, a difference possibly related to HLA. Normal-skin resident alphabeta T cells also appear among scalp sample sequences.

Sequencing was performed on CD8+ T cells sorted from blood. The sequence derives from a human donor in good health.

CDR3 region: CASRAGTGVYEQYF. CDR3 DNA: TGTGCCAGCAGAGCCGGGACGGGAGTCTACGAGCAGTACTTC. This chain joins TRBV28 and TRBJ2-7; tentative D call: TRBD2 (6 bases). CDR3 length: 14 residues. The germline CDR1 and CDR2 sequences are MDHEN and SYDVKM. V was cut by 6 bases and J by 3 bases, with 15 bases left in between.